Each of the 8 T cell receptor beta chains below was sequenced from the same sample in a study of molecular identifiers for immune sequencing clone quantification. One entry per CDR3 protein, called by TCRdb with MiXCR from the PCR reads. The table lists about 640,000 distinct CDR3 sequences, around 20% of them singletons, with roughly 0.83% in the top ten. The sequencing sample was made of naive CD8+ T cells from blood, with Jurkat cell RNA spiked in. Subset in this sample: FACS-sorted CD8+CD4-CCR7+CD45RA+ naive T cells. The receptors here all came from a human donor in good health. Some libraries in this study had Jurkat cell RNA spiked in.

The CDR3: CASSYVTARNSPLHF. CDR3 coding DNA: TGTGCCAGCAGTTACGTGACAGCTCGTAATTCACCCCTCCACTTT. The chain combines TRBV27 with TRBJ1-6; D might be TRBD1 (5 bases). The V and J ends lost 4 bases and 6 bases respectively, with 13 bases between them. The CDR3 length is 15 residues. Germline V lookup: CDR1 MNHEY, CDR2 SMNVEV (reference sequence).

A remark on this clonotype: The missing conserved phenylalanine or tryptophan at the end of this CDR3 makes a read error likely. This rearrangement joins TRBV2 to TRBJ1-5; 8 bases fit TRBD1. Germline V gives CDR1 SNHLY, CDR2 FYNNEI. The V gene end was trimmed by 5 bases and the J gene end by 6 bases; junction bases not matched to a gene: 9. The CDR3 runs 15 residues. CDR3 bases: TGTGCCAGCAGTAACGTGGACAGGGAGACTCAGCCCCAGCATCTT. Protein product: CASSNVDRETQPQHL.

This clonotype was seen a handful of times. The genes are TRBV4-1 and TRBJ1-5; D ambiguous. In germline, CDR1 is MGHRA, CDR2 YSYEKL. CDR3 length: 14 residues. Trimming shortened V by 0 bases and J by 10 bases, and 13 bases separated the two germline ends. CDR3 in DNA: TGCGCCAGCAGCCAAGATCCAGGTCTGGGACCCCAGCATTTT. This sequence encodes CASSQDPGLGPQHF.

This clonotype has at least ten counts. In DNA, the CDR3 is TGTGCCAGCAGCTTCAGCGGCAACAATGAGCAGTTCTTC. It specifies CASSFSGNNEQFF. This chain uses TRBV7-2 with TRBJ2-1; TRBD2 might be the D (5 bases). The germline V gene encodes CDR1 SGHTA and CDR2 FQGNSA. Trimming took 3 bases from V and 5 from J, leaving 8 bases between them. CDR3 length: 13 amino acids.

The sample holds many counts of this clonotype. The chain is built from TRBV5-1 and TRBJ2-7, with D possibly being TRBD2 (6 bases). CDR1 SGHRS and CDR2 YFSETQ come from the germline V gene. The length of the CDR3 is 16 residues. The germline V and J ends were trimmed by 0 bases and 1 base, with 14 bases remaining between them. The CDR3 sequence is CASSLARTGDSYEQYF. The CDR3, as DNA: TGCGCCAGCAGCTTGGCCCGGACGGGGGATTCCTACGAGCAGTACTTC.

The chain couples TRBV6-2 or TRBV6-3 to TRBJ2-3; D is undetermined. Trimming removed 5 bases from V and 6 bases from J, with 9 bases in between. There are 12 residues in the CDR3. Per germline, CDR1 MNHEY and CDR2 SVGEGT. The CDR3 sequence: CASSTPSDTQYF. The CDR3 nucleotides read TGTGCCAGCAGTACCCCGTCGGATACGCAGTATTTT.

V gene TRBV9 combines with J gene TRBJ1-1; D remains unclear. The CDR3 consists of 14 residues. CDR1 SGDLS and CDR2 YYNGEE come from the germline V gene. The V end was cut by 3 bases, the J end by 6 bases, with 15 bases between. CDR3 sequence: CASSGPTGGAEAFF. DNA of the CDR3: TGTGCCAGCAGCGGACCTACCGGAGGAGCTGAAGCTTTCTTT.

Concerning this clonotype: A much more abundant neighbour one base away suggests this may be a read error. The CDR3 sequence: CASSYGTGASGELFF. The CDR3 DNA reads TGTGCCAGCAGTTACGGGACAGGGGCAAGCGGGGAGCTGTTTTTT. The gene calls are TRBV6-5 and TRBJ2-2; TRBD1 matches 10 bases. CDR1 and CDR2 (germline): MNHEY, SVGAGI. After removal of 2 bases from V and 7 bases from J, the junction contained 4 bases not matched to a gene. There are 15 residues in the CDR3.